This T cell receptor beta chain was documented in a study of T-cell reconstitution after alpha-beta-depleted transplantation in children. TCRbeta library construction was performed incorporating unique molecular identifiers. From the PCR reads, TCRdb called clonotypes with MiXCR, one entry per CDR3 protein. The repertoire includes approximately 400,000 distinct CDR3 sequences, approximately 11% of them detected once, and roughly 6% sits in the top ten. The CDR3 length is 16 residues. V lost 0 bases to trimming and J lost 7 bases; unmatched junction nucleotides: 10. Germline V gene lookup returns CDR1 DFQATT and CDR2 SNEGSKA (reference sequence). The table lists this clonotype with a few counts.

The rearrangement uses TRBV20-1 and TRBJ2-2; TRBD2 matches at 8 bases. This TCR came from a human donor who donated a stem cell graft to a child with acute myeloid leukemia. The input for sequencing was PBMCs from the stem cell graft donor, taken from the stem cell graft. This CDR3 reads CSARDVGRALSGELFF. The CDR3 nucleotides are TGCAGTGCTAGAGATGTCGGGAGGGCCCTCAGCGGGGAGCTGTTTTTT.